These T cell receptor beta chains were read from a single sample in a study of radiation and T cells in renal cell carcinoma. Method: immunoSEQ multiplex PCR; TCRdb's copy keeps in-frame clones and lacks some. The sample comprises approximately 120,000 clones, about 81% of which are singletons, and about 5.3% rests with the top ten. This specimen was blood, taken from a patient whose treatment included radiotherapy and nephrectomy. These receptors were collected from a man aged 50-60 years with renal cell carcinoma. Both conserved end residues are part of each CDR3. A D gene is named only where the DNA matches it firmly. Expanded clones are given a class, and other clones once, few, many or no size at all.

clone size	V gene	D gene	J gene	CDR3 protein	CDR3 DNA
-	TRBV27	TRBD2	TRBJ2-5	CASSDLERGVETQYF	TGTGCCAGCAGTGACCTGGAGCGGGGTGTGGAGACCCAGTACTTC
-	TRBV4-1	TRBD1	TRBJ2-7	CASSQGSDRASSYEQYF	TGCGCCAGCAGCCAAGGTTCGGACAGGGCGAGCTCCTACGAGCAGTACTTC
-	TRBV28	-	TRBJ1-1	CASSLGTGDTEAFF	TGTGCCAGCAGTTTGGGAACTGGGGACACTGAAGCTTTCTTT
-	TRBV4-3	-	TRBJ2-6	CASSQVQQGFLTSGANVLTF	TGCGCCAGCAGCCAGGTCCAACAGGGATTTCTGACCTCTGGGGCCAACGTCCTGACTTTC
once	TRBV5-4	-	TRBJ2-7	CASSLGLQVGYEQYF	TGTGCCAGCAGCCTTGGACTGCAGGTCGGCTACGAGCAGTACTTC
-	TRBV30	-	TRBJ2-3	CAWSGQWTDTQYF	TGTGCCTGGAGTGGCCAGTGGACAGATACGCAGTATTTT
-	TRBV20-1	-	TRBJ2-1	CSARARSRSLF	TGCAGTGCTAGAGCTCGGAGTAGGAGCCTCTTC
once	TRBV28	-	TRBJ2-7	CASSDAPTYEQYF	TGTGCCAGCAGTGACGCGCCTACCTACGAGCAGTACTTC
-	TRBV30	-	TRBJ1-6	CAWARRASNSPLHF	TGTGCCTGGGCTCGGAGGGCCTCCAATTCACCCCTCCACTTT
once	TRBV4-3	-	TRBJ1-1	CASSQEAPGIAFF	TGCGCCAGCAGCCAAGAGGCCCCCGGCATAGCTTTCTTT
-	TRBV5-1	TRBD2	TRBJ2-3	CASSFPLGVAGVDTQYF	TGCGCCAGCAGCTTCCCCCTGGGGGTGGCGGGAGTAGATACGCAGTATTTT
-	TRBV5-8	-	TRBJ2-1	CASSLDGNSYNEQFF	TGTGCCAGCAGCTTGGACGGAAACTCCTACAATGAGCAGTTCTTC
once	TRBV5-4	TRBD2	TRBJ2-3	CASSGGDVGRRDTQYF	TGTGCCAGCAGCGGGGGGGACGTCGGTAGGAGAGATACGCAGTATTTT
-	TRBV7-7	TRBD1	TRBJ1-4	CASSKETGGIGKLFF	TGTGCTAGCAGCAAAGAGACAGGGGGGATTGGAAAACTGTTTTTT
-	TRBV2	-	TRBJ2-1	CASSRASSYNEQFF	TGTGCCAGCAGTCGGGCTAGCTCCTACAATGAGCAGTTCTTC
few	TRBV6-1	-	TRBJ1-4	CASRGRDATNEKLFF	TGTGCCAGCAGGGGGAGGGATGCAACTAATGAAAAACTGTTTTTT
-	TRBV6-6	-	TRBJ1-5	CASTKGNQPQHF	TGTGCCAGCACTAAGGGCAATCAGCCCCAGCATTTT
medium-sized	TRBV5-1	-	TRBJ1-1	CASSLADLNTEAFF	TGCGCCAGCAGCTTGGCTGACTTGAACACTGAAGCTTTCTTT
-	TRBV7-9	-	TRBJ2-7	CASSPRGSALREQYF	TGTGCCAGCAGTCCCCGGGGTAGCGCCTTGCGCGAGCAGTACTTC
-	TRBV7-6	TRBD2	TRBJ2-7	CASSPGGEQYF	TGTGCCAGCAGCCCGGGGGGCGAGCAGTACTTC